This T cell receptor beta chain was recorded in a study of identical twins. TCRdb ran MiXCR on the 5' RACE reads and lists one entry per CDR3 protein. Of over 250,000 distinct CDR3 sequences detected, nearly 9.5% appear once; the ten largest clones hold 5.5% to 9%. The V gene's germline CDR1 is SEHNR and CDR2 FQNEAQ (reference sequence). V was shortened by 1 base and J by 3 bases, with 7 bases between the two germline ends. CDR3 length: 14 residues. Study observations and caveats: Possibly, invariant MAIT and iNKT cells partly confounded zero-insertion analyses. Reduced insertions were recorded for abundant cord blood beta clonotypes, with no such pattern in memory repertoires. Conclusions rested on cross-sectional statistics rather than following the same donors.

In its sample, this clonotype was seen many times. The target antigen is unknown. A further study also used this sample, focusing on yellow fever vaccine responses in identical twins.

Sequences were obtained from CD8+ T cells sorted from blood. The chain is built from TRBV7-9 and TRBJ1-5, with TRBD1 as a possible D gene (6 bases). This TCR was sampled from a woman aged 18-29 years in good health. The CDR3 is CASSLGQVNQPQHF. The CDR3, as DNA: TGTGCCAGCAGCTTAGGACAGGTCAATCAGCCCCAGCATTTT.